This TCR beta chain was recovered during a study of cytomegalovirus exposure and HLA in healthy donors. This clone was found once. Its target is unknown. Both 60 Vbeta primers and 13 Jbeta primers went into the PCR. Sequencing was performed with immunoSEQ multiplex PCR; in TCRdb, only in-frame clones are kept and a portion is missing. The sample has about 94,000 clones, about four fifths seen once. J was trimmed by 2 bases and V by 3 bases; bases with no gene match: 6. In germline, CDR1 is SGHVS, CDR2 FQNEAQ. The CDR3 sequence is 16 residues long. Study outcomes and limitations: Later examination showed HLA-associated TCR beta chains had greater clonal expansion than equally common others. A few chains tied to CMV proved CMV antigen-specific in vitro. Rare TCR sequences dominated, though some public TCRs recurred in many donors.

The sample consisted of PBMCs. The chain links TRBV7-8 to TRBJ1-3; 8 nucleotides line up with TRBD1. The receptor was derived from a woman aged 35 to 49 in good health and CMV-seronegative. The CDR3 bases are TGTGCCAGCAGCTTGGACGACAGGGGAGCTGGAAACACCATATATTTT. The encoded protein is CASSLDDRGAGNTIYF. Full variable domain (missing parts from reference TRBV7-8 and TRBJ1-3): GAGVSQSPRYKVAKRGQDVALRCDPISGHVSLFWYQQALGQGPEFLTYFQNEAQLDKSGLPSDRFFAERPEGSVSTLKIQRTQQEDSAVYLCASSLDDRGAGNTIYFGEGSWLTVV.